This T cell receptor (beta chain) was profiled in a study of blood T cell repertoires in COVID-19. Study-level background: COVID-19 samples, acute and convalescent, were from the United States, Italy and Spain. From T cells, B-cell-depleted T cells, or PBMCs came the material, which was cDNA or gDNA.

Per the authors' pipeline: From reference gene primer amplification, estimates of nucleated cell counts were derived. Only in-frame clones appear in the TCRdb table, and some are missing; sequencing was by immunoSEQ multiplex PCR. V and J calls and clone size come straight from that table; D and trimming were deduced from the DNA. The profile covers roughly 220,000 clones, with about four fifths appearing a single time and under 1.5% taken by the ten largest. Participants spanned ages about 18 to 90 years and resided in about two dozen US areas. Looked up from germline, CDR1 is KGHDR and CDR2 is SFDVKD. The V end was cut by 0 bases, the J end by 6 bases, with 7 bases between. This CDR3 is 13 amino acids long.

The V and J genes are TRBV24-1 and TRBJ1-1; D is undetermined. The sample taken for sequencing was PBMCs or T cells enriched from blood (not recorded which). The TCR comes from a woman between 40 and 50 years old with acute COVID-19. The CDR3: CATSDLWGAEAFF. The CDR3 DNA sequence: TGTGCCACCAGTGATTTGTGGGGAGCTGAAGCTTTCTTT.